Given below is one T cell receptor beta chain in context. Its antigen is as yet unknown. The data were taken from a study of CD8 T cells in ankylosing spondylitis. Regarding the study as a whole: There was a TCR beta motif, made of eight highly homologous variants, that appeared characteristic of ankylosing spondylitis blood. Disease-associated clonotypes exhibited CD8+ identity and were relatively infrequent in peripheral blood. Reportedly, disease-linked clones are significantly enriched in ankylosing spondylitis patients' matched synovial fluid.

For TCR beta, libraries came from quantitative 5'-RACE with molecular barcodes. In TCRdb, the 5' RACE reads were re-called with MiXCR into one record per CDR3 protein. The data hold 750,000 to 850,000 distinct CDR3 sequences, with 12% observed a single time. Germline V gene lookup returns CDR1 DFQATT and CDR2 SNEGSKA (reference sequence). The V and J ends lost 3 bases and 6 bases, in that order; junction bases with no gene match: 14. The CDR3 is 15 amino acids. The sequenced material came from blood, either unsorted or a sorted T cell fraction (not recorded which). This clonotype was obtained from a male donor with ankylosing spondylitis. The chain joins TRBV20-1 to TRBJ2-7, with TRBD2 matching over 7 bases. The CDR3 region has the DNA TGCAGTGCTAGCAAACATAGCGGGTTTAACGGCGAGCAGTACTTC. It specifies CSASKHSGFNGEQYF.